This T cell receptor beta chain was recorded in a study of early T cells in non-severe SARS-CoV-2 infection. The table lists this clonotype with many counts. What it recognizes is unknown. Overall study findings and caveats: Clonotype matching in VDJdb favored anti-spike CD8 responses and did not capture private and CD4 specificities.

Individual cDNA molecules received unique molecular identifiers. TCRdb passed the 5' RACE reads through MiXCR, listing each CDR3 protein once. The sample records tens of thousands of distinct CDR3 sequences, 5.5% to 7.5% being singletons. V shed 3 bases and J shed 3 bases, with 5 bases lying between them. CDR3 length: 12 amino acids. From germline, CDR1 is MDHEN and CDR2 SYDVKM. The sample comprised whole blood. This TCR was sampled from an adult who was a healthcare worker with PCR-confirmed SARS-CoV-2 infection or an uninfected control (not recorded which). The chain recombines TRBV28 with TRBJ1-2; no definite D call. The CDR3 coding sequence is TGTGCCAGCAGTTTGACGGACTATGGCTACACCTTC. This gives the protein CASSLTDYGYTF.